A selection of T cell receptor beta chains follows, all from one sample in a study of T-cell reconstitution after alpha-beta-depleted transplantation in children. TCRdb called the PCR reads again in MiXCR, with one record for every CDR3 protein. The sample has 550,000 to 800,000 distinct CDR3 sequences, approximately 14% seen once. The sample was PBMCs, taken before TCRalphabeta/CD19-depleted stem cell transplant. Receptors were obtained from a girl between 2 and 10 years old with congenital amegakaryocytic thrombocytopenia, due to receive a stem cell transplant. Both conserved end residues are part of each CDR3. D genes are given only for firm matches. Size values are once, few and many counts, or a class for expanded clones, and some rows have none.

>TRBJ2-7|-|13|TRBV12-3/TRBV12-4|-
TGTGCCAGCAGTTTACGTGAGCCCTACGAGCAGTACTTC
CASSLREPYEQYF
>TRBJ2-1|few|16|TRBV11-2|TRBD1
TGTGCCAGCAGCTTAAGCTTCCAGGGGGCCTACAATGAGCAGTTCTTC
CASSLSFQGAYNEQFF
>TRBJ2-5|-|13|TRBV20-1|TRBD1
TGCAGTGCTAGGAGACAGGGGGAAGAGACCCAGTACTTC
CSARRQGEETQYF
>TRBJ2-1|few|13|TRBV27|-
TGTGCCAGCAGTTTACAGACCCTGACTGGCCAGTTCTTC
CASSLQTLTGQFF
>TRBJ2-7|few|15|TRBV20-1|-
TGCAGTGCGGTTGTACGGGACCGAGCTACTGGCGAGCAGTACTTC
CSAVVRDRATGEQYF
>TRBJ2-3|few|16|TRBV5-5|TRBD2
TGTGCCAGCAGCTTGATCGGGAGGTCCCAGGCAGATACGCAGTATTTT
CASSLIGRSQADTQYF
>TRBJ2-3|-|17|TRBV18|TRBD2
TGTGCCAGCTCACCTACTAGACTAGCGGGGAAAACAGATACGCAGTATTTT
CASSPTRLAGKTDTQYF
>TRBJ2-7|few|12|TRBV20-1|-
TGCAGTGCTAGAGTTCCCCCCTACGAGCAGTACTTC
CSARVPPYEQYF
>TRBJ2-1|many|16|TRBV20-1|TRBD1
TGCAGTGCTAGAGAGGGACAGATTCGACTTAGGGATGAGCAGTTCTTC
CSAREGQIRLRDEQFF
>TRBJ1-1|few|12|TRBV18|-
TGTGCCAGCTCACAAACGAGGACTGAAGCTTTCTTT
CASSQTRTEAFF
>TRBJ2-7|few|19|TRBV7-8|TRBD2
TGTGCCAGCAGCTTACCTAGAATAGCGGGAGGCCTTCGGATCCACGAGCAGTACTTC
CASSLPRIAGGLRIHEQYF
>TRBJ2-7|many|13|TRBV28|TRBD1
TGTGCCAGCAGTTCCACAGGGGAAGGCGAGCAGTACTTC
CASSSTGEGEQYF
>TRBJ2-1|many|15|TRBV5-1|TRBD2
TGCGCCAGCAGCAACACTAGCGGGAGCTGGAATGAGCAGTTCTTC
CASSNTSGSWNEQFF
>TRBJ2-6|few|15|TRBV7-9|-
TGTGCCAGCAGCTCGACAGCTGACGGGGCCAACGTCCTGACTTTC
CASSSTADGANVLTF
>TRBJ2-7|-|12|TRBV5-1|TRBD2
TGCGCCAGCAGCTTCGGACTAGACGAGCAGTACTTC
CASSFGLDEQYF
>TRBJ2-3|-|13|TRBV10-3|-
TGTGCCATCAGTGAACCACCCATCGGATTACAGTATTTT
CAISEPPIGLQYF
>TRBJ2-3|few|15|TRBV7-2|-
TGTGCCAGCAGCCCGGGACCTAGTATCACAGATACGCAGTATTTT
CASSPGPSITDTQYF
>TRBJ2-7|many|17|TRBV7-2|TRBD2
TGTGCCAGCAGCTTAGGACTAGCGGGATTTGTACTTGACGAGCAGTACTTC
CASSLGLAGFVLDEQYF
>TRBJ2-1|few|20|TRBV11-1|-
TGTGCCAGCAGCTTAGCGTTGGTGCTGGAGGTCGTAAGCTCCTACAATGAGCAGTTCTTC
CASSLALVLEVVSSYNEQFF
>TRBJ2-2|-|10|TRBV6-9|-
TGTGCCAGCAGCACCGGGGAGCTGTTTTTT
CASSTGELFF
>TRBJ2-1|many|18|TRBV12-3/TRBV12-4|TRBD2
TGTGCCAGTCTATCTCCTTTAATACTAGCGGGAGAGGTAAATGAGCAGTTCTTC
CASLSPLILAGEVNEQFF
>TRBJ2-1|-|14|TRBV28|-
TGTGCCAGCAGGCACCAGGGGGGATACAATGAGCAGTTCTTC
CASRHQGGYNEQFF